This paragraph reports one T cell receptor (beta chain). The data belong to a study of blood T cell repertoires in COVID-19. Study as a whole: COVID-19 samples, acute and convalescent, were from the United States, Italy and Spain. Nucleic acid was either cDNA or gDNA, and it came from T cells, B-cell-depleted T cells, or PBMCs.

The V gene's germline CDR1 is LNHDA and CDR2 SQIVND (reference sequence). V shed 0 bases and J 5 bases; nucleotides not matched to a gene: 6. The CDR3 covers 16 residues. Authors' analysis steps: Nucleated cell counts were estimated from reference gene primer amplification. The repertoire was sequenced with immunoSEQ multiplex PCR; TCRdb's copy has only in-frame clones and lacks some. The V and J calls and the clone size are those of that table, but D and trimming were determined from the DNA. The data contain about 39,000 clones, around 83% of them seen just once; the ten biggest clones take up 55% to 60%.

This rearrangement joins TRBV19 to TRBJ2-5; 10 nucleotides line up with TRBD1. This sequence originates from a man between 65 and 80 years old with acute or convalescent COVID-19. The sequenced sample was peripheral blood. CDR3 sequence: CASSIERTGGRETQYF. The CDR3 nucleotides are TGTGCCAGTAGTATAGAGAGGACAGGGGGTCGCGAGACCCAGTACTTC.